Shown below are 11 T cell receptor beta chains from a single sample sequenced in a study of low-dose radiotherapy and immunotherapy resistance in tumors. Alpha- and beta-chain coverage of first-strand cDNA came from TRAV- and TRBV-specific primers. For amplifying TCRs, the PCR ran for 15 to 20 cycles with Phusion, which was used together with a constant-region primer and the adapter on the V primers. Using its own MiXCR run on the reads, TCRdb lists one record per CDR3 protein. The table records roughly 60,000 distinct CDR3 sequences, approximately 25% of them present only once. Regarding time point: before trial treatment. Sequenced material: PBMCs, taken before treatment. These receptors came from a male donor with prostate cancer.

This clonotype was recorded many times. The CDR3 spells CSARGSGQGYEQYF. CDR3 sequence (DNA): TGCAGTGCTAGAGGTTCGGGACAGGGCTACGAGCAGTACTTC. The chain couples TRBV20-1 to TRBJ2-7; 9 bases match TRBD1. The length of the CDR3 is 14 residues. Germline values: CDR1 DFQATT, CDR2 SNEGSKA (reference sequence). The junction had 4 bases not matched to a gene; V was cut back by 1 base and J by 3 bases.

This rearrangement joins TRBV20-1 to TRBJ2-7, with D perhaps being TRBD1 or TRBD2 (5 bases each). Germline assignment: CDR1 DFQATT and CDR2 SNEGSKA (reference sequence). V gave up 3 bases and J gave up 2 bases, with 11 bases separating them. This CDR3 contains 13 residues. CDR3 loop: CSASDGAAYEQYF. CDR3 sequence (DNA): TGCAGTGCTAGTGACGGGGCGGCCTACGAGCAGTACTTC.

This clonotype was seen repeatedly, ten times or more. The chain carries TRBV18 and TRBJ1-4; D is unresolved. Germline V CDR1 and CDR2: KGHSH, LQKENI. The CDR3 length is 12 residues. V dropped 3 bases and J dropped 7 bases, with 6 bases sitting between them. DNA of the CDR3: TGTGCCAGCTCACCCCTAGGTGAAAAACTGTTTTTT. This gives the protein CASSPLGEKLFF.

This clonotype was picked up a small number of times. The rearrangement links TRBV12-3 or TRBV12-4 to TRBJ1-3; tentatively, D is TRBD1 (5 bases). V lost 5 bases to trimming and J lost 5 bases, with 19 bases between them. This CDR3 has 16 residues. CDR3 region: CASSPKTAGLRNTIYF. In nucleotides, the CDR3 is TGTGCCAGCAGTCCCAAGACAGCCGGCCTTCGAAACACCATATATTTT.

This clonotype qualifies as medium-sized (0.01 to 0.1%). V gene TRBV6-2 or TRBV6-3 combines with J gene TRBJ2-2; D is unclear. With 2 bases removed from V and 6 bases from J, the gap between germline ends came to 4 bases. Germline V gives CDR1 MNHEY, CDR2 SVGEGT. The CDR3 extends over 12 amino acids. The CDR3 loop reads CASSYPSGELFF. The CDR3 DNA reads as TGTGCCAGCAGTTACCCCTCCGGGGAGCTGTTTTTT.

The table lists this clonotype with many counts. The J gene is TRBJ2-1, the V gene TRBV12-3 or TRBV12-4; no reliable D call. V was clipped by 4 bases and J by 5 bases, with 15 bases between them. The CDR3 consists of 15 residues. The chain's CDR3 is CASSSPRTSHNEQFF. CDR3 nucleotide sequence: TGTGCCAGCAGTTCACCTAGGACGTCCCACAATGAGCAGTTCTTC.

The J gene is TRBJ1-4, the V gene TRBV19; D call uncertain. CDR1 and CDR2 from the germline V gene are LNHDA and SQIVND (reference sequence). V was cut by 5 bases and J by 8 bases, with 9 bases left in between. CDR3 size: 12 residues. CDR3 protein: CASSQPWEKLFF. The CDR3 DNA reads TGTGCCAGTAGTCAACCGTGGGAAAAACTGTTTTTT.

The chain couples TRBV21-1 to TRBJ2-1; the tabulated D call, TRBD2, remains unverified against the DNA. TRBV21-1 is a known pseudogene. The CDR3 extends over 17 amino acids. The CDR3 loop is CASSKFTTGGLHNEQFF. The CDR3 coding sequence is TGTGCCAGCAGCAAATTTACGACGGGAGGGCTGCACAATGAGCAGTTCTTC.

This clonotype was seen ten or more times. The V call is TRBV28, the J call TRBJ2-7; possibly TRBD2 for D (6 bases). V dropped 5 bases and J dropped 10 bases, with 24 bases sitting between them. This CDR3 has 15 residues. Germline loops: CDR1 MDHEN, CDR2 SYDVKM. CDR3 residues: CASSGTGVVFGIQYF. The DNA for the CDR3 is TGTGCCAGCAGTGGGACGGGAGTCGTTTTTGGGATCCAGTACTTC.

This clonotype was counted ten times or more. This chain links TRBV23-1 with TRBJ2-5, with TRBD2 matching 7 bases. TRBV23-1 is annotated as an ORF whose role is uncertain. There are 10 residues in the CDR3. V lost 8 bases, J lost 11 bases, and 5 bases stayed unmatched. The CDR3 spells CASLSGSQYF. Written as DNA, the CDR3 is TGCGCCAGCCTTAGCGGGTCACAGTACTTC.

This clonotype appeared a few times. V is TRBV5-4 and J is TRBJ2-6; D is uncertain. The germline V gene encodes CDR1 SGHNT and CDR2 YYREEE (reference sequence). Trimming left V 4 bases short and J 2 bases short, with 22 bases between. CDR3 length: 19 residues. CDR3 coding DNA: TGTGCCAGCAGCCCCCGCACGGTCGCCTCCCGGCCTGGGGCCAACGTCCTGACTTTC. Its translation: CASSPRTVASRPGANVLTF.